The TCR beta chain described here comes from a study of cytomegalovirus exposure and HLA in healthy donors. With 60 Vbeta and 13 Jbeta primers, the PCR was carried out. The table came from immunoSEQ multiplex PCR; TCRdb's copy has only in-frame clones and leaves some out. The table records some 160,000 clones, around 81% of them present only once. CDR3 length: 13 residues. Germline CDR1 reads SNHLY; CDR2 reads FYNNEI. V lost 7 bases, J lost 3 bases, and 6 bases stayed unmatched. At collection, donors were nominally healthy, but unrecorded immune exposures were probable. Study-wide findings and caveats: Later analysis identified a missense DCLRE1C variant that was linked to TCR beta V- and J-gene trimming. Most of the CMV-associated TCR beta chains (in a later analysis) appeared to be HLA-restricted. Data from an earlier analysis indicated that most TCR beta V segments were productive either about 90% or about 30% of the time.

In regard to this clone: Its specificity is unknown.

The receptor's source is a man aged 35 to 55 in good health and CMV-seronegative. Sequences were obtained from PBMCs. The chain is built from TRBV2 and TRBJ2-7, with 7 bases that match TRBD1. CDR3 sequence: CASNWGQLYEQYF. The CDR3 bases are TGTGCCAGCAATTGGGGACAGCTCTACGAGCAGTACTTC.